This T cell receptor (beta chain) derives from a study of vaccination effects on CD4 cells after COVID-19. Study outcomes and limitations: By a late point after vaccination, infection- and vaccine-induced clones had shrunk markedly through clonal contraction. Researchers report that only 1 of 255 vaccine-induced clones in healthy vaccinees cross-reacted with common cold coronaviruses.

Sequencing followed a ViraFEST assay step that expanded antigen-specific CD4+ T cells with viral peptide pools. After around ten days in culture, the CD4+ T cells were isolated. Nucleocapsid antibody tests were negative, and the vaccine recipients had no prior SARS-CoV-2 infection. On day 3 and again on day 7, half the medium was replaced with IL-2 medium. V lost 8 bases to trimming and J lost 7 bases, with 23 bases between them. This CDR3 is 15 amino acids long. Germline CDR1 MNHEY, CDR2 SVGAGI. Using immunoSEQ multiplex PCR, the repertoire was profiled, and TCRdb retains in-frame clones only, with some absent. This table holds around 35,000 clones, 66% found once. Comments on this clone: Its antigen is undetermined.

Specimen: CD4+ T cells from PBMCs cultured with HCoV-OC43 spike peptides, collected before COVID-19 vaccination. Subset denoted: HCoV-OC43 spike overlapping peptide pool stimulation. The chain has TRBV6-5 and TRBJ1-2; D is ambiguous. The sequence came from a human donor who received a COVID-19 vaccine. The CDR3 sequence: CASETMALGESGYTF. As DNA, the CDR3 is TGTGCCAGCGAGACGATGGCCCTGGGAGAGTCTGGCTACACCTTC.